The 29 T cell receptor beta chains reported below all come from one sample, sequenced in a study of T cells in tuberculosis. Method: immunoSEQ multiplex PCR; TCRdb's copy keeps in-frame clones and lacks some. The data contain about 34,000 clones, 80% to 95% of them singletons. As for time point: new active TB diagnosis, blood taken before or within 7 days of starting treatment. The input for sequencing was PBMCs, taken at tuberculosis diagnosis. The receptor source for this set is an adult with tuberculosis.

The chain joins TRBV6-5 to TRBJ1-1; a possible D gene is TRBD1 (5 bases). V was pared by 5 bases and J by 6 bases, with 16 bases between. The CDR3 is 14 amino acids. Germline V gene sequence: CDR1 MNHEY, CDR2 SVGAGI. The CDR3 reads CASSPQTDSPEAFF. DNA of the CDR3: TGTGCCAGCAGTCCTCAGACAGATTCGCCTGAAGCTTTCTTT.

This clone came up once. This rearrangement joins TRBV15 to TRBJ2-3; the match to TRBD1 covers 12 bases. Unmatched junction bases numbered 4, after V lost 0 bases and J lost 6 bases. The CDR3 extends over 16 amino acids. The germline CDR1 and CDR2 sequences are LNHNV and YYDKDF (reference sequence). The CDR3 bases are TGTGCCACCAGCAGAGAGGGGACAGGGGGCGAGGATACGCAGTATTTT. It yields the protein CATSREGTGGEDTQYF.

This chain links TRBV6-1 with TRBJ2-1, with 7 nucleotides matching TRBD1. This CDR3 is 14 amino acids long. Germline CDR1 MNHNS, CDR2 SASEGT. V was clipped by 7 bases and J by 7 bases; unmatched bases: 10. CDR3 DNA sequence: TGTGCCAGCACTTCACCTTTGACAGGGAATGAGCAGTTCTTC. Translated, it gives CASTSPLTGNEQFF.

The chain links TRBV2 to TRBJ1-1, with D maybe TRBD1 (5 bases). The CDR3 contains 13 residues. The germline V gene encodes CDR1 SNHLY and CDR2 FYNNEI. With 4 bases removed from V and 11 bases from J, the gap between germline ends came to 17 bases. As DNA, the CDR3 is TGTGCCAGCAGTGTGTCGGTAGGGGCGCGGGCTTTCTTT. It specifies CASSVSVGARAFF.

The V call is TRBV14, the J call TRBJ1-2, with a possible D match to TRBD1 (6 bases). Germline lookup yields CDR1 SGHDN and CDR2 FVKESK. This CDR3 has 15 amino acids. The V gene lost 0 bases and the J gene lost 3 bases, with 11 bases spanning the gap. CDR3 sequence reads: CASSQERGSYYGYTF. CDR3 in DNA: TGTGCCAGCAGCCAAGAAAGGGGGTCCTACTATGGCTACACCTTC.

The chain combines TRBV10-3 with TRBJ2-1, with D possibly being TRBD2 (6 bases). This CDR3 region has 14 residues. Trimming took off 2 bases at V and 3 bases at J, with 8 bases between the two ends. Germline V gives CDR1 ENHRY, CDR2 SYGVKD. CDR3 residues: CAISEGRDYNEQFF. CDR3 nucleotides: TGTGCCATCAGTGAGGGGCGGGACTACAATGAGCAGTTCTTC.

The CDR3 DNA reads as TGTGCCAGCGAGGAGGACTTAGCCAAAAACATTCAGTACTTC. Translating gives CASEEDLAKNIQYF. V is TRBV28 and J is TRBJ2-4, with D perhaps TRBD2 (5 bases). V was shortened by 8 bases and J by 0 bases, with 11 bases between the two germline ends. Germline V lookup: CDR1 MDHEN, CDR2 SYDVKM. The CDR3 has 14 residues.

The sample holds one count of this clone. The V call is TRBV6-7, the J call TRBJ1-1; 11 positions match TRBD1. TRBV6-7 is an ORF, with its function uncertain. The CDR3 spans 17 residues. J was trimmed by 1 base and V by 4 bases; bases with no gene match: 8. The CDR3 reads CASSCASGTGGNTEAFF. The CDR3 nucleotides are TGTGCCAGCAGTTGCGCCTCCGGGACAGGGGGGAACACTGAAGCTTTCTTT.

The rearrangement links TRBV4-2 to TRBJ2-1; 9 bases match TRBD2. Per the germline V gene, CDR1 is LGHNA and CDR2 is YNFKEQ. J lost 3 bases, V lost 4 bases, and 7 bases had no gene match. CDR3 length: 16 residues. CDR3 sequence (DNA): TGTGCCAGCAGCCCTTATTCTAGCGGGGTCTACAATGAGCAGTTCTTC. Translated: CASSPYSSGVYNEQFF.

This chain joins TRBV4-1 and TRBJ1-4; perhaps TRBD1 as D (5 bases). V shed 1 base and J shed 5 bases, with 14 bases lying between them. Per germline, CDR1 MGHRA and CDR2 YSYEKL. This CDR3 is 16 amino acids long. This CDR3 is CASSQGLGRTNEKLFF. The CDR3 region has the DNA TGCGCCAGCAGCCAAGGACTTGGCAGGACAAATGAAAAACTGTTTTTT.

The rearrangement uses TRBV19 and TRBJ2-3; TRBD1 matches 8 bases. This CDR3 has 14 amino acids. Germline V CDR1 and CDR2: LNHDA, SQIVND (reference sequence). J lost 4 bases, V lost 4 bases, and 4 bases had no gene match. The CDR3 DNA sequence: TGTGCCAGTAGTAGAGACAGGGGCCCAGATACGCAGTATTTT. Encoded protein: CASSRDRGPDTQYF.

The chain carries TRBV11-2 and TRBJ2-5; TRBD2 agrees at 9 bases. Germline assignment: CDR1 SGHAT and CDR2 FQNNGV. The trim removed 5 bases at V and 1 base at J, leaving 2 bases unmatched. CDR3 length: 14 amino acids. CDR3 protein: CASSGRGGQETQYF. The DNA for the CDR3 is TGTGCCAGCAGCGGGCGGGGGGGCCAAGAGACCCAGTACTTC.

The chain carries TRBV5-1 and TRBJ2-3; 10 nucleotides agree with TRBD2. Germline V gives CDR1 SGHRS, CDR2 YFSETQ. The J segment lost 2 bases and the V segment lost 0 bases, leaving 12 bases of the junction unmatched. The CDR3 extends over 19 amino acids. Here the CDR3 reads CASSLAAGSSGGTTDTQYF. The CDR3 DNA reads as TGCGCCAGCAGCTTGGCTGCTGGATCTAGCGGGGGCACCACAGATACGCAGTATTTT.

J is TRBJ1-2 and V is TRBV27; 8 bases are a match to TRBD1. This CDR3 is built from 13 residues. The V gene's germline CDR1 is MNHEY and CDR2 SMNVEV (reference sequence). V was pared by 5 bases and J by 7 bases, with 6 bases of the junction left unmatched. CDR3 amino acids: CASSLGTGRGYTF. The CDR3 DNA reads TGTGCCAGCAGTCTCGGGACAGGTCGTGGCTACACCTTC.

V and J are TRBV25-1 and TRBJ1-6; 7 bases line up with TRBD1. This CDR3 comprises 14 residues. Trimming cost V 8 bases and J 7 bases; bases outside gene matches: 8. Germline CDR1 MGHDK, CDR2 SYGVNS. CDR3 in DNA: TGTGCCAGCGGGACAGATTTAGGGAATTCACCCCTCCACTTT. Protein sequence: CASGTDLGNSPLHF.

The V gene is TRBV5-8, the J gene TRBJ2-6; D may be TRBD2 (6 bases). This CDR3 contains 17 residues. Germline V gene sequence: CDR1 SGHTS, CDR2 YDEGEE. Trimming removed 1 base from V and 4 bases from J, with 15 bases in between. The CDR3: CASSLRRDSSGANVLTF. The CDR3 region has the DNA TGTGCCAGCAGCTTGAGAAGGGACTCGAGCGGGGCCAACGTCCTGACTTTC.

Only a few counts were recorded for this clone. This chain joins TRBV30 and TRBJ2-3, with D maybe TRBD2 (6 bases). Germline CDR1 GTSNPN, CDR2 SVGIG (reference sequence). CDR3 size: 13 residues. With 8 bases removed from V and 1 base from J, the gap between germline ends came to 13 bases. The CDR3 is CAGVGGGTDTQYF. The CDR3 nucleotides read TGTGCCGGGGTTGGCGGGGGCACAGATACGCAGTATTTT.

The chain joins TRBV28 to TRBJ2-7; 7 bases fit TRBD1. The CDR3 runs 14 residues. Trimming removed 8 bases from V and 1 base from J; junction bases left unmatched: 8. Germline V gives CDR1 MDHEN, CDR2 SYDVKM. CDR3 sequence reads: CASRRPGQSYEQYF. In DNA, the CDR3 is TGTGCCAGCCGAAGGCCGGGACAGTCCTACGAGCAGTACTTC.

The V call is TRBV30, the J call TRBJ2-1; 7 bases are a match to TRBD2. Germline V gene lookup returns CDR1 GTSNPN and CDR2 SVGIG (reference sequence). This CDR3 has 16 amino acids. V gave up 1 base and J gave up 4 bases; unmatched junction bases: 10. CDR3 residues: CAWSETGGIVYNEQFF. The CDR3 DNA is TGTGCCTGGAGTGAGACGGGAGGCATCGTATACAATGAGCAGTTCTTC.

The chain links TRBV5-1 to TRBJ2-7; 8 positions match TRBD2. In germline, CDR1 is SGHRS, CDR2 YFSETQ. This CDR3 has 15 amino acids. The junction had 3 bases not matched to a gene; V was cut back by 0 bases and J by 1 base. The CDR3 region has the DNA TGCGCCAGCAGCTTGGGGCGGGGGGCGTCCTACGAGCAGTACTTC. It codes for CASSLGRGASYEQYF.

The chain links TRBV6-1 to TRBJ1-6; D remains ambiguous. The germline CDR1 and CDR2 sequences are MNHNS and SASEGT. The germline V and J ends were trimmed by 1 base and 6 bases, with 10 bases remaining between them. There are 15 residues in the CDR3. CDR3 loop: CASSEVRSSNSPLHF. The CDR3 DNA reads TGTGCCAGCAGTGAAGTGAGGTCCAGTAATTCACCCCTCCACTTT.

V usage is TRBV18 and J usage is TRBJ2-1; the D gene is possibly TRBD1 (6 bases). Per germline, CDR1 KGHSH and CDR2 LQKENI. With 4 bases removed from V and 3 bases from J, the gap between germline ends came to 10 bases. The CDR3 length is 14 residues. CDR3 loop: CASSLQGSYNEQFF. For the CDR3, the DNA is TGTGCCAGCTCACTACAGGGTAGCTACAATGAGCAGTTCTTC.

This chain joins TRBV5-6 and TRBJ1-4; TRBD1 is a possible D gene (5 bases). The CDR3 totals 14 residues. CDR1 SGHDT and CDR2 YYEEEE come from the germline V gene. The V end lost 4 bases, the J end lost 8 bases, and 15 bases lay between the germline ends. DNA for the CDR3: TGTGCCAGCAGCCCCAGGGCGCTTAGAGAAAAACTGTTTTTT. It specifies CASSPRALREKLFF.

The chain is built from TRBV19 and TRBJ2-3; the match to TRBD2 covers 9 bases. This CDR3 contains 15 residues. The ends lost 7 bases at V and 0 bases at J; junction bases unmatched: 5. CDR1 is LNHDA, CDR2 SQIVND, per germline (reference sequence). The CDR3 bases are TGTGCCAGTAATAGCGGGGGCCTGAGCACAGATACGCAGTATTTT. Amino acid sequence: CASNSGGLSTDTQYF. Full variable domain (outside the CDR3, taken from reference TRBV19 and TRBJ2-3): DGGITQSPKYLFRKEGQNVTLSCEQNLNHDAMYWYRQDPGQGLRLIYYSQIVNDFQKGDIAEGYSVSREKKESFPLTVTSAQKNPTAFYLCASNSGGLSTDTQYFGPGTRLTVL.

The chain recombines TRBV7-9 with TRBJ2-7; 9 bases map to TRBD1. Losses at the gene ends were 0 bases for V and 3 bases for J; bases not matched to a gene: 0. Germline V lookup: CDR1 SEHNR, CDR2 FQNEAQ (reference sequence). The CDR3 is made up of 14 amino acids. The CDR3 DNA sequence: TGTGCCAGCAGCTTAGCGGGACAGGGCTACGAGCAGTACTTC. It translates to CASSLAGQGYEQYF. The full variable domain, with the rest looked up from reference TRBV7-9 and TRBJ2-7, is DTGVSQNPRHKITKRGQNVTFRCDPISEHNRLYWYRQTLGQGPEFLTYFQNEAQLEKSRLLSDRFSAERPKGSFSTLEIQRTEQGDSAMYLCASSLAGQGYEQYFGPGTRLTVT.

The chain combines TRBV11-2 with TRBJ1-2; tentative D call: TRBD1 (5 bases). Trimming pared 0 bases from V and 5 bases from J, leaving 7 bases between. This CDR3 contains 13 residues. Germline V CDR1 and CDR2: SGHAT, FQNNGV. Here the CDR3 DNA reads TGTGCCAGCAGCTTAGAACCAGGGTATGGCTACACCTTC. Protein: CASSLEPGYGYTF.

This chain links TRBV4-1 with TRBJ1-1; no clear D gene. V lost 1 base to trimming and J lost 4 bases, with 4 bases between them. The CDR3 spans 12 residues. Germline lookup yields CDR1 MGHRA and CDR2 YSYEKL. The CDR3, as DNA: TGCGCCAGCAGCCAAGCCGGCACTGAAGCTTTCTTT. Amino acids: CASSQAGTEAFF.

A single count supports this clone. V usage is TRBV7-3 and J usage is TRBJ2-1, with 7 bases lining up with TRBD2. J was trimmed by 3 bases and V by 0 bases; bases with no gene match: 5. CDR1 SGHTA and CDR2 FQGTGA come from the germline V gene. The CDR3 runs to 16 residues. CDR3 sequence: CASSLTTGGNYNEQFF. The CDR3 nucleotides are TGTGCCAGCAGCTTAACGACGGGAGGTAACTACAATGAGCAGTTCTTC.

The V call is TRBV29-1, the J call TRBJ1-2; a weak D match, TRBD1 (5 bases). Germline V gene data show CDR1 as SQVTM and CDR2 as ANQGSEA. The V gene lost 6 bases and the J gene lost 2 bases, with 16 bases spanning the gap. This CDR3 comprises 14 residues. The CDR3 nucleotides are TGCAGCGTGGAGGGCCTGACAGCGAACTATGGCTACACCTTC. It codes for CSVEGLTANYGYTF.